This TCR beta chain stems from a study of monozygotic twins with inflammatory bowel disease. Study findings and constraints: IBD patients, compared with healthy twins, shared fewer clonotypes with others (especially with disease activity).

TCRdb re-called the 5' RACE reads and shows each CDR3 protein once, DNA omitted. The sample totals 300,000 to 400,000 distinct CDR3 sequences; its top ten clones hold under 2.5%. This CDR3 is built from 15 residues. Germline-derived CDR1 and CDR2 are MDHEN and SYDVKM. Comment on this clonotype: The antigen is unknown.

Sequenced: blood. The sequence came from a human donor with ulcerative colitis or Crohn's disease, or a healthy co-twin of an affected twin (not recorded which). This sequence joins TRBV28 and TRBJ2-3; TCRdb outputs TRBD2, but without DNA this stays unchecked. CDR3 sequence reads: CASSKPGLATDTQYF.